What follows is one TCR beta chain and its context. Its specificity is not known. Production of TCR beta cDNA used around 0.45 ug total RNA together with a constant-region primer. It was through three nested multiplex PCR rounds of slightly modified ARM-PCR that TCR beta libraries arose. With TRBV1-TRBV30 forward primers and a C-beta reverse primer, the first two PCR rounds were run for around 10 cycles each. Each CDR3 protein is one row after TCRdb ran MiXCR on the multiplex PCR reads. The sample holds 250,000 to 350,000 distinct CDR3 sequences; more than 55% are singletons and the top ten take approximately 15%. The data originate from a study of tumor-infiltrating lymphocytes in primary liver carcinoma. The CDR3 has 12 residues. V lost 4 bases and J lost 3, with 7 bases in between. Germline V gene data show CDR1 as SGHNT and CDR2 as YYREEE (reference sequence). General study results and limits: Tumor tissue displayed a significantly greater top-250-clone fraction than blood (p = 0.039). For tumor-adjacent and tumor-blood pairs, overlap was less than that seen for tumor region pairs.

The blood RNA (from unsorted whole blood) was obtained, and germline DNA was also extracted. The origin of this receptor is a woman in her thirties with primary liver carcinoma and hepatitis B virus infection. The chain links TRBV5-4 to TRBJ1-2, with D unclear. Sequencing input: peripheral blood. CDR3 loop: CASSLAHYGYTF. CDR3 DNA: TGTGCCAGCAGCCTGGCCCACTATGGCTACACCTTC.